Listed below are T cell receptor beta chains from one sample, sequenced in a study of neurological immune-mediated disorders. In TCRdb, the 5' RACE reads were re-called with MiXCR into one record per CDR3 protein. The sample has approximately 30,000 distinct CDR3 sequences, 10% to 15% seen once. The sequencing sample was made of PBMCs. The receptors stem from a middle-aged woman in good health. Both conserved end residues are part of each CDR3. The D gene is left open where the match is weak. Only some rows state a clone size, as once, few, many or a class for expanded clones.

>-|TRBV27|TRBJ1-1|medium-sized
TGTGCCAGCAGTTCCGGGGGCACTGAAGCTTTCTTT
CASSSGGTEAFF
>-|TRBV20-1|TRBJ2-7|many
TGCAGTGCTACCCCAACCGTTGGGGGGCGGTTCTACGAGCAGTACTTC
CSATPTVGGRFYEQYF
>-|TRBV20-1|TRBJ1-1|many
TGCAGTGCTACCCCGGGGGGGGAGGGCACTGAAGCTTTCTTT
CSATPGGEGTEAFF
>TRBD1|TRBV25-1|TRBJ1-5|many
TGTGCCAGCCAGGGGGACAGGCAAAATCAGCCCCAGCATTTT
CASQGDRQNQPQHF
>-|TRBV7-8|TRBJ2-1|many
TGTGCCAGCAGACATTCCTCCAATGAGCAGTTCTTC
CASRHSSNEQFF
>-|TRBV5-1|TRBJ2-7|many
TGCGCCAGCAGCTTGACAGCCTACGAGCAGTACTTC
CASSLTAYEQYF
>-|TRBV24-1|TRBJ2-3|many
TGTGCCACCAGTGATTCCGTGGAGGGTGCAGATACGCAGTATTTT
CATSDSVEGADTQYF
>-|TRBV3-1|TRBJ2-7|-
TGTTCCAGCAGCCAAGATGGTTTGAAGGAAGGCGAGCAGTACTTT
CSSSQDGLKEGEQYF
>TRBD1|TRBV12-3/TRBV12-4|TRBJ2-2|many
TGTGCCAGCAGTCGACAGGGTACGGCCGGGGAGCTGTTTTTT
CASSRQGTAGELFF
>TRBD1|TRBV7-2|TRBJ1-2|many
TGTGCCAGCAGCTTAGCGGGGACAGGAGACTATGGCTACACCTTC
CASSLAGTGDYGYTF
>TRBD2|TRBV11-2|TRBJ2-1|few
TGTGCCAGCAGCCCTGGGGGGGGACTAGCGTACAGCTCCTACAATGAGCAGTTCTTC
CASSPGGGLAYSSYNEQFF
>-|TRBV6-5|TRBJ1-5|many
TGTGCCAGCAGTGGAGGGGGGGTTCAGCCCCAGCATTTT
CASSGGGVQPQHF
>-|TRBV29-1|TRBJ2-7|many
TGCAGCGTCGCATTCCTTTACGAGCAGTACTTC
CSVAFLYEQYF
>TRBD1|TRBV10-3|TRBJ1-1|many
TGTGCCATCAGTACGGGACAGTTGAACACTGAAGCTTTCTTT
CAISTGQLNTEAFF
>-|TRBV27|TRBJ1-1|many
TGTGCCAGCAGTTTTGGTCACAGGATGGAAGCTTTCTTT
CASSFGHRMEAFF
>TRBD1|TRBV27|TRBJ1-1|many
TGTGCCAGCAGTCTTACCGACAGGGGCCTGAACACTGAAGCTTTCTTT
CASSLTDRGLNTEAFF
>TRBD2|TRBV5-1|TRBJ2-7|many
TGCGCCAGCAGCCCCCGGGGGGGTCCGAGCTCCTACGAGCAGTACTTC
CASSPRGGPSSYEQYF
>-|TRBV5-1|TRBJ1-3|many
TGCGCCAGCAGCTTACAGGGACCCGGAAACACCATATATTTT
CASSLQGPGNTIYF
>-|TRBV6-5|TRBJ2-2|-
TGTGCCAGCAGTTACTCATCAGAGAACACCGGGGAGCTGTTTTTT
CASSYSSENTGELFF
>-|TRBV5-1|TRBJ2-3|many
TGCGCCAGCGGATTAAGGGCGGGAACCTCTAGCACAGATACGCAGTATTTT
CASGLRAGTSSTDTQYF
>-|TRBV18|TRBJ2-1|many
TGTGCCAGCTCACCCAGGAATGAGCAGTTCTTC
CASSPRNEQFF
>-|TRBV12-3/TRBV12-4|TRBJ1-1|medium-sized
TGTGCCAGCAGTCCTACATGGGGCCAAGCTTTCTTT
CASSPTWGQAFF
>-|TRBV10-2|TRBJ2-3|many
TGCGCCAGCAGTGGGACGAACAGGGTTTCAGATACGCAGTATTTT
CASSGTNRVSDTQYF
>-|TRBV5-5|TRBJ1-2|many
TGTGCCAGCAGCTTCAGGGGCCAAGGGTATGGCTACACCTTC
CASSFRGQGYGYTF
>TRBD1|TRBV5-1|TRBJ2-5|many
TGCGCCAGCAGGACAGGGGCGCTCCAAGAGACCCAGTACTTC
CASRTGALQETQYF
>TRBD2|TRBV20-1|TRBJ2-5|-
TGCAGTGCCTTAGCGGGAGGATATGCGGAGACCCAGTACTTC
CSALAGGYAETQYF
>-|TRBV7-2|TRBJ1-3|-
TGTGCCAGCAGTAGATACGTCTCTGGAAACACCATATATTTT
CASSRYVSGNTIYF
>-|TRBV5-1|TRBJ1-4|many
TGCGCCAGCAGCTTAGAGAACAGTTTGGAAAAACTGTTTTTT
CASSLENSLEKLFF
>-|TRBV5-6|TRBJ1-4|many
TGTGCCAGCGGAACGCGAGGGGAAAAACTGTTTTTT
CASGTRGEKLFF